The TCR beta chain under discussion was sequenced for a study of blood T cell repertoires in COVID-19. The protocol was immunoSEQ multiplex PCR, while the TCRdb copy is restricted to in-frame clones and leaves out a portion. The sample contains around 180,000 clones, about 74% of which appear only once. The table lists this clone with a count of one. The CDR3 covers 15 residues. Trimming took off 2 bases at V and 1 base at J, with 11 bases between the two ends. Germline V gene sequence: CDR1 LGHNA, CDR2 YNFKEQ. The receptor was derived from a woman aged 80 or over with acute or convalescent COVID-19. Sequenced material: peripheral blood. This chain uses TRBV4-2 with TRBJ1-1, with a tentative D call TRBD1 (5 bases). The DNA for the CDR3 is TGTGCCAGCAGCCAACCTGGACACGAGAACACTGAAGCTTTCTTT. Translated: CASSQPGHENTEAFF.